This TCR beta chain was documented in a study of T cell repertoires in cytomegalovirus infection. TCRdb reprocessed the reads with MiXCR, giving one entry per CDR3 protein. This table holds more than 500,000 distinct CDR3 sequences, 16% found once. This clonotype was seen ten or more times. The CDR3 covers 13 residues. V was trimmed by 5 bases and J by 4 bases, leaving 12 bases between them. The germline V gene has CDR1 SGHNT and CDR2 YYREEE (reference sequence). Sequenced material: CD8+ T cells from PBMCs. The TCR was taken from a human donor in good health (CMV status not recorded). Some clones in this sample may be carry-over from other donors' samples. The rearrangement joins TRBV5-4 to TRBJ1-1; TRBD1 might be the D (6 bases). The CDR3 protein is CASSFRGGTEAFF. As DNA, the CDR3 is TGTGCCAGCAGTTTTAGGGGGGGCACTGAAGCTTTCTTT.